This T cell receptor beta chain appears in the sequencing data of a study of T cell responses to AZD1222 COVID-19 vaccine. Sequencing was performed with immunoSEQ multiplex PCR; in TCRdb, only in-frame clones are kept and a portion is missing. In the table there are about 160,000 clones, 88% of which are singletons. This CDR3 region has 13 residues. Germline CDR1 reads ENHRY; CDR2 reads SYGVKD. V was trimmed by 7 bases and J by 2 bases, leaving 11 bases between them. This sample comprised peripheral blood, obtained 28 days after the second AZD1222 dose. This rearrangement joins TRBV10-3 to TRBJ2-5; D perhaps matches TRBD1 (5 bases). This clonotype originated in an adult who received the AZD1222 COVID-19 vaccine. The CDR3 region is CAIKQDTQETQYF. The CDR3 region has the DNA TGTGCCATCAAACAGGACACTCAAGAGACCCAGTACTTC.